These 32 T cell receptor beta chains were sequenced from one sample in a study of blood T cell repertoires in COVID-19. TCRdb keeps only in-frame clones here, not all; method: immunoSEQ multiplex PCR. The table has under 200,000 clones, 65% to 90% seen once; the top ten hold over 1.5%. Source material: peripheral blood. The receptors originated from a human donor in a cohort sampled during active COVID-19.

This chain joins TRBV19 and TRBJ2-1; 9 nucleotides align to TRBD1. The CDR3 length is 15 residues. With 3 bases clipped from V and 2 bases from J, the junction kept 2 bases outside the gene matches. Germline lookup yields CDR1 LNHDA and CDR2 SQIVND (reference sequence). This CDR3 reads CASSIRTGAYNEQFF. CDR3 DNA sequence: TGTGCCAGTAGTATTAGGACAGGGGCCTACAATGAGCAGTTCTTC.

This sequence joins TRBV9 and TRBJ2-2; D might be TRBD2 (5 bases). Germline CDR1 and CDR2: SGDLS and YYNGEE. This CDR3 region has 15 residues. V was shortened by 3 bases and J by 1 base, with 10 bases between the two germline ends. CDR3 nucleotide sequence: TGTGCCAGCAGCGGGACTTTAGGGAACACCGGGGAGCTGTTTTTT. Its protein is CASSGTLGNTGELFF.

This clone was seen once. The rearrangement uses TRBV16 and TRBJ2-7; 9 bases map to TRBD2. The CDR3 totals 14 residues. The V gene's germline CDR1 is KGHSY and CDR2 FQNENV. The trim removed 5 bases at V and 1 base at J, leaving 3 bases unmatched. The CDR3 coding sequence is TGTGCCAGCAGCGGCGGGGGGGGTTCCTACGAGCAGTACTTC. It specifies CASSGGGGSYEQYF.

This chain uses TRBV14 with TRBJ1-2, with TRBD1 identical over 10 bases. CDR3 length equals 13 residues. V was clipped by 4 bases and J by 6 bases; unmatched bases: 2. CDR1 is SGHDN, CDR2 FVKESK, per germline. Here the CDR3 reads CASSRTGGDGYTF. As DNA, the CDR3 is TGTGCCAGCAGCCGGACAGGGGGAGATGGCTACACCTTC.

This sequence joins TRBV6-2 or TRBV6-3 and TRBJ2-7; D gene unclear. V was shortened by 4 bases and J by 2 bases, with 21 bases between the two germline ends. The CDR3 has 17 residues. The germline CDR1 and CDR2 sequences are MNHEY and SVGEGT. The CDR3 loop is CASSSILASPYAYEQYF. CDR3 nucleotides: TGTGCCAGCAGTTCGATCTTAGCAAGTCCGTACGCCTACGAGCAGTACTTC.

The chain carries TRBV28 and TRBJ2-7; 7 nucleotides align to TRBD1. V gave up 4 bases and J gave up 0 bases; unmatched junction bases: 12. The CDR3 runs 17 residues. CDR1 is MDHEN, CDR2 SYDVKM, per germline. CDR3 region: CASSWPGTENPSYEQYF. For the CDR3, the DNA is TGTGCCAGCAGTTGGCCAGGGACAGAAAATCCCTCCTACGAGCAGTACTTC.

CDR3 region: CASRNRAGGGDIQYF. The CDR3 coding sequence is TGTGCCAGCAGAAACAGAGCGGGAGGTGGAGACATTCAGTACTTC. This chain uses TRBV6-5 with TRBJ2-4, with 9 bases aligning to TRBD2. V was clipped by 6 bases and J by 8 bases; unmatched bases: 11. The CDR3 covers 15 residues. Germline CDR1 and CDR2: MNHEY and SVGAGI.

V usage is TRBV9 and J usage is TRBJ2-7; the D gene is possibly TRBD1 (7 bases). Germline CDR1 is SGDLS and CDR2 is YYNGEE. The CDR3 runs 15 residues. Trimming pared 4 bases from V and 3 bases from J, leaving 17 bases between. CDR3 region: CASSPGGRRDYEQYF. The CDR3 nucleotides are TGTGCCAGCAGCCCAGGGGGGCGCAGGGACTACGAGCAGTACTTC. Variable domain in full (rest from reference TRBV9 and TRBJ2-7): DSGVTQTPKHLITATGQRVTLRCSPRSGDLSVYWYQQSLDQGLQFLIQYYNGEERAKGNILERFSAQQFPDLHSELNLSSLELGDSALYFCASSPGGRRDYEQYFGPGTRLTVT.

The chain carries TRBV4-3 and TRBJ1-1; a weak D match, TRBD1 (6 bases). The CDR3 covers 15 residues. Germline values: CDR1 LGHNA, CDR2 YSLEER. The V gene lost 0 bases and the J gene lost 5 bases, with 13 bases spanning the gap. This chain's CDR3 is CASSQDGTRGTEAFF. CDR3 in DNA: TGCGCCAGCAGCCAAGATGGAACCAGGGGAACTGAAGCTTTCTTT.

The gene calls are TRBV6-6 and TRBJ2-3; D unclear. The V end was cut by 6 bases, the J end by 4 bases, with 11 bases between. Looked up from germline, CDR1 is MNHNY and CDR2 is SVGAGI (reference sequence). The CDR3 covers 13 residues. The CDR3 spells CASRVLPADTQYF. The CDR3 DNA is TGTGCCAGCAGGGTTCTCCCGGCAGATACGCAGTATTTT.

This rearrangement joins TRBV12-3 or TRBV12-4 to TRBJ2-7, with a weak D call TRBD2 (5 bases). Trimming pared 6 bases from V and 1 base from J, leaving 10 bases between. CDR3 length: 13 amino acids. CDR3: CASRRGQSYEQYF. As DNA, the CDR3 is TGTGCCAGCAGGCGAGGGCAGTCCTACGAGCAGTACTTC.

The gene calls are TRBV27 and TRBJ1-1; D may be TRBD1 (5 bases). The V gene's germline CDR1 is MNHEY and CDR2 SMNVEV (reference sequence). V was cut by 3 bases and J by 4 bases, with 12 bases left in between. This CDR3 region has 14 residues. CDR3 sequence: CASSFRGRGTEAFF. The CDR3 DNA reads as TGTGCCAGCAGTTTTAGGGGTCGAGGCACTGAAGCTTTCTTT.

J is TRBJ1-5 and V is TRBV7-2; 9 bases align to TRBD1. In germline, CDR1 is SGHTA, CDR2 FQGNSA. The trim removed 0 bases at V and 5 bases at J, leaving 5 bases unmatched. This CDR3 comprises 16 residues. DNA of the CDR3: TGTGCCAGCAGCTTAGCCGGGACAGGGCAATATCAGCCCCAGCATTTT. This gives the protein CASSLAGTGQYQPQHF.

The V call is TRBV29-1, the J call TRBJ1-5; 7 bases match TRBD1. The CDR3 runs 12 residues. Germline CDR1 and CDR2: SQVTM and ANQGSEA. Trimming at V came to 6 bases and at J to 7 bases, leaving 6 bases not matched to a gene. The CDR3 protein is CSVVRGKQPQHF. Here the CDR3 DNA reads TGCAGCGTAGTCAGGGGGAAGCAGCCCCAGCATTTT.

The genes are TRBV9 and TRBJ2-3; 10 bases agree with TRBD1. The V segment lost 0 bases and the J segment 4 bases; nucleotides outside the gene matches: 8. CDR1 is SGDLS, CDR2 YYNGEE, per germline. This CDR3 region has 17 residues. DNA of the CDR3: TGTGCCAGCAGCGTAGGGACAGGGGGGCCCCCGGCAGATACGCAGTATTTT. It is translated as CASSVGTGGPPADTQYF.

The chain links TRBV14 to TRBJ1-2, with D possibly being TRBD1 (6 bases). The CDR3 has 14 amino acids. Germline values: CDR1 SGHDN, CDR2 FVKESK. V dropped 4 bases and J dropped 6 bases, with 15 bases sitting between them. This CDR3 reads CASSRNRVSDGYTF. The CDR3 DNA follows: TGTGCCAGCAGCCGTAACAGGGTATCGGATGGCTACACCTTC.

The V gene is TRBV4-2, the J gene TRBJ2-3; 7 nucleotides line up with TRBD2. J lost 6 bases, V lost 0 bases, and 9 bases had no gene match. In germline, CDR1 is LGHNA, CDR2 YNFKEQ. This CDR3 region has 16 residues. The CDR3 protein is CASSQEEGGPRDTQYF. The CDR3 DNA is TGTGCCAGCAGCCAAGAGGAGGGAGGGCCGCGGGATACGCAGTATTTT.

The chain couples TRBV4-3 to TRBJ1-2; 10 bases are shared with TRBD1. CDR3 length equals 15 residues. CDR1 LGHNA and CDR2 YSLEER come from the germline V gene. Unmatched junction bases numbered 3, after V lost 0 bases and J lost 5 bases. CDR3: CASSQEDRGVYGYTF. The DNA for the CDR3 is TGCGCCAGCAGCCAAGAGGACAGGGGGGTTTATGGCTACACCTTC.

Here the CDR3 reads CASSYSRQGANTIYF. In DNA form, the CDR3 reads TGTGCCAGCAGTTACTCAAGACAGGGGGCCAACACCATATATTTT. The rearrangement links TRBV6-5 to TRBJ1-3; 10 bases match TRBD1. The trim removed 0 bases at V and 7 bases at J, leaving 3 bases unmatched. Germline CDR1 MNHEY, CDR2 SVGAGI. The CDR3 runs to 15 residues.

The chain joins TRBV7-2 to TRBJ2-3, with 7 bases identical to TRBD1. Germline V CDR1 and CDR2: SGHTA, FQGNSA. V lost 5 bases and J lost 6; bases outside the gene matches: 5. This CDR3 is built from 13 residues. CDR3 bases: TGTGCCAGCAGCCTGGACAGGCGCGATACGCAGTATTTT. This gives the protein CASSLDRRDTQYF. The full variable domain, in which reference TRBV7-2 and TRBJ2-3 provide the parts outside the CDR3, is GAGVSQSPSNKVTEKGKDVELRCDPISGHTALYWYRQSLGQGLEFLIYFQGNSAPDKSGLPSDRFSAERTGGSVSTLTIQRTQQEDSAVYLCASSLDRRDTQYFGPGTRLTVL.

This chain links TRBV3-1 (or the pseudogene TRBV3-2) with TRBJ1-2; D uncertain. This CDR3 is built from 16 residues. V was shortened by 1 base and J by 0 bases, with 12 bases between the two germline ends. Germline values: CDR1 LGHDT, CDR2 YNNKEL (reference sequence). Here the CDR3 DNA reads TGTGCCAGCAGCCAAGGTTTTGTCCGGGCTAACTATGGCTACACCTTC. The encoded protein is CASSQGFVRANYGYTF.

This clone was observed a few times. The CDR3: CASSQSPGQGSETQYF. DNA for the CDR3: TGTGCCAGCAGCCAATCGCCGGGACAGGGATCAGAGACCCAGTACTTC. This chain joins TRBV3-1 (or the pseudogene TRBV3-2) and TRBJ2-5, with 9 bases that match TRBD1. The germline V gene has CDR1 LGHDT and CDR2 YNNKEL (reference sequence). The V segment lost 2 bases and the J segment 4 bases; nucleotides outside the gene matches: 8. The CDR3 length is 16 residues.

In its sample, this clone was seen once. V and J are TRBV6-5 and TRBJ1-3; D may be TRBD1 (6 bases). Trimming removed 5 bases at V and 3 bases at J, with 14 bases between. Germline CDR1 MNHEY, CDR2 SVGAGI. CDR3 length: 15 residues. CDR3 sequence reads: CASSRPGVSGNTIYF. In DNA, the CDR3 is TGTGCCAGCAGTCGGCCAGGGGTTAGTGGAAACACCATATATTTT.

The chain combines TRBV7-2 with TRBJ1-2; 7 bases match TRBD1. The germline V gene has CDR1 SGHTA and CDR2 FQGNSA. The CDR3 has 14 amino acids. V was clipped by 5 bases and J by 5 bases; unmatched bases: 8. CDR3 residues: CASSLTGYEYGYTF. In nucleotides, the CDR3 is TGTGCCAGCAGCCTGACAGGGTACGAATATGGCTACACCTTC.

The J gene is TRBJ2-7, the V gene TRBV9, with 10 bases fitting TRBD2. V gave up 0 bases and J gave up 3 bases; unmatched junction bases: 6. Germline values: CDR1 SGDLS, CDR2 YYNGEE. The CDR3 has 16 residues. Written as DNA, the CDR3 is TGTGCCAGCAGCGTAGGGGCTAGCGGGAGAATCTACGAGCAGTACTTC. Translated, it gives CASSVGASGRIYEQYF.

The chain carries TRBV7-8 and TRBJ2-3; 15 bases fit TRBD2. Germline trimming cut 5 bases from V and 3 bases from J; bases unmatched to any gene: 3. The CDR3 covers 16 residues. Per the germline V gene, CDR1 is SGHVS and CDR2 is FQNEAQ. The DNA of the CDR3 is TGTGCCAGCAGCCGGACTAGCGGGGGGGGAACAGATACGCAGTATTTT. This translates into CASSRTSGGGTDTQYF.

This clone was seen repeatedly, ten times or more. The CDR3 sequence is CSVGEVYATQYF. The CDR3 region has the DNA TGCAGCGTTGGGGAGGTTTATGCGACCCAGTACTTC. The chain joins TRBV29-1 to TRBJ2-5; possible D gene TRBD2, 6 bases. The CDR3 length is 12 residues. CDR1 is SQVTM, CDR2 ANQGSEA, per germline. The V end was cut by 4 bases, the J end by 7 bases, with 13 bases between.

This chain links TRBV5-1 with TRBJ2-6; TRBD2 matches 7 bases. The V and J ends lost 2 bases and 0 bases, in that order; junction bases with no gene match: 5. The CDR3 has 17 residues. The germline CDR1 and CDR2 sequences are SGHRS and YFSETQ. CDR3 protein: CASSLRGRDSGANVLTF. CDR3 in DNA: TGCGCCAGCAGCTTAAGAGGGAGGGACTCTGGGGCCAACGTCCTGACTTTC.

The chain employs TRBV5-1 and TRBJ2-5; D remains ambiguous. The CDR3 is 15 amino acids. Germline CDR1 reads SGHRS; CDR2 reads YFSETQ. Trimming removed 0 bases at V and 2 bases at J, with 11 bases between. The CDR3 protein is CASSLVPAPQETQYF. The CDR3 DNA reads as TGCGCCAGCAGCTTGGTCCCAGCGCCTCAAGAGACCCAGTACTTC.

This clone was detected only a few times. This sequence joins TRBV19 and TRBJ2-7, with D possibly TRBD1 on 5 matching bases. The CDR3 has 13 amino acids. Per germline, CDR1 LNHDA and CDR2 SQIVND (reference sequence). The V and J ends lost 3 bases and 2 bases respectively, with 8 bases between them. The DNA for the CDR3 is TGTGCCAGTAGTATGACAGATACCTACGAGCAGTACTTC. Its protein product is CASSMTDTYEQYF. The variable domain in full, with the rest retrieved from reference TRBV19 and TRBJ2-7, is DGGITQSPKYLFRKEGQNVTLSCEQNLNHDAMYWYRQDPGQGLRLIYYSQIVNDFQKGDIAEGYSVSREKKESFPLTVTSAQKNPTAFYLCASSMTDTYEQYFGPGTRLTVT.

In its sample, this clone was seen once. V usage is TRBV28 and J usage is TRBJ2-1, with TRBD2 matching over 8 bases. Germline V CDR1 and CDR2: MDHEN, SYDVKM. CDR3 length equals 15 residues. V gave up 1 base and J gave up 3 bases; unmatched junction bases: 2. The CDR3 protein is CASSLSAGGYNEQFF. The CDR3 DNA reads as TGTGCCAGCAGTTTATCTGCGGGAGGCTACAATGAGCAGTTCTTC.

The chain is built from TRBV7-2 and TRBJ1-6, with 8 bases aligning to TRBD1. V trimming: 5 bases; J trimming: 9 bases; junction bases outside the gene matches: 9. CDR3 length equals 15 residues. The germline CDR1 and CDR2 sequences are SGHTA and FQGNSA. CDR3 nucleotides: TGTGCCAGCAGCCAAAAGACAGGGGTTGGTTCACCCCTCCACTTT. Its translation is CASSQKTGVGSPLHF.